This passage covers 31 T cell receptor beta chains from one sample sequenced in a study of PD-1 blockade in classical Hodgkin lymphoma. Generated by immunoSEQ multiplex PCR, the TCRdb table keeps only in-frame clones and is missing some. Among over 50,000 clones, approximately 90% were seen once, and the ten largest hold 6.5% to 9%. The time point: cycle 4 day 1 (C4D1), after 6 weeks of nivolumab. All patients relapsed after autologous stem cell transplantation, and brentuximab vedotin exposure varied. The sequencing here drew on peripheral blood mononuclear cells (PBMCs), taken before the fourth cycle of nivolumab. The receptor source for this set is a human donor with classical Hodgkin lymphoma.

The V gene is TRBV9, the J gene TRBJ2-1; maybe TRBD2 (5 bases). The CDR3 totals 16 residues. The ends were cut back, 0 bases at V and 0 bases at J, with 10 bases in the middle. The V gene's germline CDR1 is SGDLS and CDR2 YYNGEE. In DNA form, the CDR3 reads TGTGCCAGCAGCGTAGGAGGGAGCCACTCCTACAATGAGCAGTTCTTC. Amino acid sequence: CASSVGGSHSYNEQFF.

J is TRBJ2-2 and V is TRBV6-5, with unresolved D. Trimming removed 3 bases from V and 3 bases from J, with 8 bases in between. CDR1 is MNHEY, CDR2 SVGAGI, per germline. The CDR3 is 14 residues long. The CDR3 sequence is CASSYDPDTGELFF. The CDR3 DNA sequence: TGTGCCAGCAGTTATGATCCTGACACCGGGGAGCTGTTTTTT.

The J gene is TRBJ2-7, the V gene TRBV19; D is ambiguous. The CDR3 contains 13 residues. V was clipped by 6 bases and J by 0 bases, with 9 bases between them. Germline V lookup: CDR1 LNHDA, CDR2 SQIVND (reference sequence). CDR3 nucleotide sequence: TGTGCCAGTAGCCACGGAAGCTCCTACGAGCAGTACTTC. Translating it yields CASSHGSSYEQYF.

The V and J genes are TRBV10-1 and TRBJ2-1; TRBD2 agrees at 9 bases. Germline CDR1 is WNHNN and CDR2 is SYGVQD (reference sequence). V shed 9 bases, J shed 0 bases, and the junction held 18 bases outside the gene matches. The CDR3 consists of 19 residues. Here the CDR3 reads CARTPRERAGGSSYNEQFF. The CDR3 coding sequence is TGCGCCAGAACTCCTAGGGAACGAGCGGGGGGAAGCTCCTACAATGAGCAGTTCTTC.

The chain is built from TRBV7-2 and TRBJ2-5; TRBD2 agrees at 8 bases. V lost 5 bases to trimming and J lost 3 bases; unmatched junction nucleotides: 8. This CDR3 has 15 residues. Germline-derived CDR1 and CDR2 are SGHTA and FQGNSA. This CDR3 reads CASSPPERGKETQYF. CDR3 nucleotide sequence: TGTGCCAGCAGCCCCCCCGAGCGGGGGAAAGAGACCCAGTACTTC. The full variable domain, rest sourced from reference TRBV7-2 and TRBJ2-5, is GAGVSQSPSNKVTEKGKDVELRCDPISGHTALYWYRQSLGQGLEFLIYFQGNSAPDKSGLPSDRFSAERTGGSVSTLTIQRTQQEDSAVYLCASSPPERGKETQYFGPGTRLLVL.

The chain carries TRBV6-6 and TRBJ1-2, with a tentative D call TRBD1 (6 bases). Germline V gives CDR1 MNHNY, CDR2 SVGAGI (reference sequence). The CDR3 has 15 residues. Trimming left V 2 bases short and J 8 bases short, with 18 bases between. Here the CDR3 DNA reads TGTGCCAGCAGTTACAGAGACACAGGGCTTGGCGGCTACACCTTC. Its translation: CASSYRDTGLGGYTF.

The V call is TRBV7-9, the J call TRBJ1-4, with D hard to call. CDR3 length equals 13 residues. Germline values: CDR1 SEHNR, CDR2 FQNEAQ (reference sequence). Trimming left V 10 bases short and J 1 base short, with 10 bases between. The CDR3 sequence is CAITTQTNEKLFF. CDR3 nucleotide sequence: TGTGCCATTACGACTCAAACTAATGAAAAACTGTTTTTT.

A few counts support this clone. The chain joins TRBV5-6 to TRBJ2-7; D uncertain. The CDR3 has 14 residues. The germline gives CDR1 SGHDT, CDR2 YYEEEE. V was shortened by 0 bases and J by 3 bases, with 10 bases between the two germline ends. CDR3 bases: TGTGCCAGCAGCTTGGGGGTCAGTGGCTACGAGCAGTACTTC. The encoded protein is CASSLGVSGYEQYF.

This chain joins TRBV30 and TRBJ2-7; tentative D call: TRBD1 (6 bases). The CDR3 extends over 13 amino acids. CDR1 is GTSNPN, CDR2 SVGIG, per germline (reference sequence). Trimming took off 2 bases at V and 3 bases at J, with 11 bases between the two ends. This CDR3 reads CAWSSGTNYEQYF. The CDR3 nucleotides are TGTGCCTGGAGTTCCGGGACAAACTACGAGCAGTACTTC.

V gene TRBV4-1 combines with J gene TRBJ1-2; 8 bases line up with TRBD1. The germline V gene has CDR1 MGHRA and CDR2 YSYEKL. The CDR3 length is 15 residues. V lost 3 bases to trimming and J lost 4 bases; unmatched junction nucleotides: 7. The CDR3 region has the DNA TGCGCCAGCAGCCAGGAACCCGGGACAGGCTATGGCTACACCTTC. As protein: CASSQEPGTGYGYTF.

This clone was seen a few times. This chain connects TRBV7-8 to TRBJ1-4, with 7 bases matching TRBD1. The trim removed 2 bases at V and 4 bases at J, leaving 1 base unmatched. The CDR3 is 14 residues long. Germline V gives CDR1 SGHVS, CDR2 FQNEAQ. The CDR3 spells CASSLQGVNEKLFF. The CDR3 DNA follows: TGTGCCAGCAGCTTACAGGGGGTTAATGAAAAACTGTTTTTT. Based on the CDR3 plus reference TRBV7-8 and TRBJ1-4, the full variable domain is GAGVSQSPRYKVAKRGQDVALRCDPISGHVSLFWYQQALGQGPEFLTYFQNEAQLDKSGLPSDRFFAERPEGSVSTLKIQRTQQEDSAVYLCASSLQGVNEKLFFGSGTQLSVL.

This rearrangement joins TRBV5-1 to TRBJ1-4; 7 nucleotides agree with TRBD1. Germline values: CDR1 SGHRS, CDR2 YFSETQ. V was clipped by 3 bases and J by 13 bases; unmatched bases: 12. The CDR3 runs 14 residues. This CDR3 is CASSSGTDKTVLFF. The CDR3 DNA sequence: TGCGCCAGCAGCTCCGGGACAGACAAAACGGTACTGTTTTTT.

The chain employs TRBV9 and TRBJ2-7, with D maybe TRBD2 (6 bases). Germline V gene data show CDR1 as SGDLS and CDR2 as YYNGEE. The CDR3 loop spans 15 amino acids. Trimming left V 2 bases short and J 2 bases short, with 14 bases between. For the CDR3, the DNA is TGTGCCAGCAGCGTGGAAGCGGGCCTCACCTACGAGCAGTACTTC. Protein product: CASSVEAGLTYEQYF.

The chain carries TRBV7-2 and TRBJ1-5; no firm D call. The germline V gene has CDR1 SGHTA and CDR2 FQGNSA. The CDR3 is made up of 15 amino acids. The V end was cut by 5 bases, the J end by 4 bases, with 15 bases between. This CDR3 is CASSPGGRTNQPQHF. The CDR3 DNA is TGTGCCAGCAGCCCAGGAGGACGGACGAATCAGCCCCAGCATTTT.

The V gene is TRBV5-1, the J gene TRBJ2-5; 8 bases match TRBD1. The trim removed 4 bases at V and 9 bases at J, leaving 14 bases unmatched. Germline lookup yields CDR1 SGHRS and CDR2 YFSETQ. The CDR3 sequence is 15 residues long. DNA of the CDR3: TGCGCCAGCAGCACCCCGCAGGGGGCCGGTGAGGCCCAGTACTTC. It encodes CASSTPQGAGEAQYF.

This chain connects TRBV28 to TRBJ1-6, with a possible D match to TRBD1 (5 bases). The CDR3 contains 14 residues. V was clipped by 8 bases and J by 2 bases, with 10 bases between them. Germline values: CDR1 MDHEN, CDR2 SYDVKM. The DNA of the CDR3 is TGTGCCAGCGGCAGGGTCACCTATAATTCACCCCTCCACTTT. Its translation is CASGRVTYNSPLHF. Looking up the rest from reference TRBV28 and TRBJ1-6 gives the full variable domain: DVKVTQSSRYLVKRTGEKVFLECVQDMDHENMFWYRQDPGLGLRLIYFSYDVKMKEKGDIPEGYSVSREKKERFSLILESASTNQTSMYLCASGRVTYNSPLHFGNGTRLTVT.

The chain carries TRBV19 and TRBJ1-5; 9 nucleotides line up with TRBD1. V dropped 5 bases and J dropped 5; count of bases not matched to a gene: 4. In germline, CDR1 is LNHDA, CDR2 SQIVND (reference sequence). The CDR3 consists of 14 residues. The CDR3 loop reads CASSARQGDQPQHF. The CDR3 DNA is TGTGCCAGTAGTGCACGACAGGGGGATCAGCCCCAGCATTTT.

This chain uses TRBV27 with TRBJ1-2; D may be TRBD1 (6 bases). Per the germline V gene, CDR1 is MNHEY and CDR2 is SMNVEV (reference sequence). CDR3 length: 14 residues. V was cut by 7 bases and J by 4 bases, with 16 bases left in between. CDR3 protein: CASTRQVGPYGYTF. The DNA for the CDR3 is TGTGCCAGCACCAGACAGGTAGGCCCCTATGGCTACACCTTC.

The rearrangement links TRBV5-1 to TRBJ2-5; 7 bases match TRBD2. The CDR3 loop spans 14 amino acids. Trimming cost V 4 bases and J 7 bases; bases outside gene matches: 10. Germline loops: CDR1 SGHRS, CDR2 YFSETQ. The CDR3 DNA reads TGCGCCAGCAGCCTTTTGGAGCGGGGAGGGACCCAGTACTTC. It codes for CASSLLERGGTQYF.

This chain joins TRBV27 and TRBJ2-5; D could derive from TRBD1 or TRBD2 (6 bases each). With 2 bases removed from V and 1 base from J, the gap between germline ends came to 8 bases. Germline V gene data show CDR1 as MNHEY and CDR2 as SMNVEV (reference sequence). The CDR3 contains 14 residues. The CDR3 sequence: CASSLGGPQETQYF. In DNA, the CDR3 is TGTGCCAGCAGTTTAGGGGGGCCCCAAGAGACCCAGTACTTC.

The CDR3 DNA is TGTGCCTGGAGTGTACGAGGGGATCGGACAGATACGCAGTATTTT. This gives the protein CAWSVRGDRTDTQYF. This chain joins TRBV30 and TRBJ2-3; either TRBD1 or TRBD2 may fit D (5 bases each). Germline assignment: CDR1 GTSNPN and CDR2 SVGIG (reference sequence). The CDR3 totals 15 residues. Trimming removed 0 bases at V and 3 bases at J, with 13 bases between.

This rearrangement joins TRBV6-5 to TRBJ1-5; 7 bases are shared with TRBD1. V trimming: 6 bases; J trimming: 5 bases; junction bases outside the gene matches: 7. CDR3 length: 14 amino acids. Germline V gene data show CDR1 as MNHEY and CDR2 as SVGAGI. The CDR3 protein is CASRSQGMYQPQHF. CDR3 nucleotide sequence: TGTGCCAGCAGGTCACAGGGGATGTATCAGCCCCAGCATTTT.

The chain uses TRBV9 and TRBJ1-2; no clear D gene. The CDR3 has 15 residues. Deletions cut 0 bases from V and 4 bases from J, with 13 bases between. Germline V gene lookup returns CDR1 SGDLS and CDR2 YYNGEE. This CDR3 is CASSVGQPKAYGYTF. CDR3 DNA sequence: TGTGCCAGCAGCGTAGGGCAGCCTAAAGCCTATGGCTACACCTTC.

The chain links TRBV14 to TRBJ1-3; D call uncertain. V lost 2 bases to trimming and J lost 2 bases, with 10 bases between them. Per the germline V gene, CDR1 is SGHDN and CDR2 is FVKESK. The CDR3 is 15 residues long. The CDR3 DNA follows: TGTGCCAGCAGCCAACAAACTGGGGCTGGAAACACCATATATTTT. It codes for CASSQQTGAGNTIYF.

The V gene is TRBV5-1, the J gene TRBJ1-2; no clear D gene. V lost 0 bases and J lost 8, with 8 bases in between. Germline CDR1 is SGHRS and CDR2 is YFSETQ. This CDR3 is built from 12 residues. The CDR3 DNA sequence: TGCGCCAGCAGCTTGGAGGGCCCCGGCTACACCTTC. This gives the protein CASSLEGPGYTF.

This chain links TRBV7-9 with TRBJ2-5; D might be TRBD1 (5 bases). The V gene lost 6 bases and the J gene lost 5 bases, with 16 bases spanning the gap. CDR1 and CDR2 from the germline V gene are SEHNR and FQNEAQ (reference sequence). This CDR3 comprises 14 residues. The CDR3 coding sequence is TGTGCCAGCAGTCACTGGGGCTTCAACGAGACCCAGTACTTC. Its protein is CASSHWGFNETQYF.

The table lists this clone with a count of one. V is TRBV4-1 and J is TRBJ1-2; D is unclear. The CDR3 covers 15 residues. The V end lost 1 base, the J end lost 2 bases, and 11 bases lay between the germline ends. In germline, CDR1 is MGHRA, CDR2 YSYEKL. The CDR3 bases are TGCGCCAGCAGCCAAGTAGGCCCTGCGAACTATGGCTACACCTTC. As protein: CASSQVGPANYGYTF.

This chain joins TRBV6-5 and TRBJ2-2, with 11 positions matching TRBD2. The length of the CDR3 is 15 residues. The V and J ends lost 6 bases and 4 bases, in that order; junction bases with no gene match: 4. Germline-derived CDR1 and CDR2 are MNHEY and SVGAGI. The CDR3 is CASSGTSGFTGELFF. The CDR3 DNA reads as TGTGCCAGCAGCGGGACTAGCGGCTTCACCGGGGAGCTGTTTTTT.

This chain links TRBV19 with TRBJ2-1; either TRBD1 or TRBD2 may fit D (5 bases each). The CDR3 is 17 residues long. CDR1 is LNHDA, CDR2 SQIVND, per germline (reference sequence). Between the trimmed V and J ends, which lost 4 bases and 2 bases, there was a span of 18 bases. The CDR3 DNA is TGTGCCAGTAGTACACTGCCAGGGAGCACCGCCTACAATGAGCAGTTCTTC. As protein: CASSTLPGSTAYNEQFF.

The gene calls are TRBV13 and TRBJ1-3, with D unclear. CDR3 length: 15 amino acids. V lost 4 bases and J 0 bases, leaving 10 bases between the germline ends. CDR1 and CDR2 from the germline V gene are PRHDT and FYEKMQ (reference sequence). The CDR3 protein is CASSSDPSSGNTIYF. The CDR3 DNA follows: TGTGCCAGCAGCTCAGACCCGAGCTCTGGAAACACCATATATTTT.

The gene calls are TRBV5-1 and TRBJ2-5; a weak D match, TRBD2 (5 bases). Trimming shortened V by 7 bases and J by 2 bases, and 18 bases separated the two germline ends. Germline V lookup: CDR1 SGHRS, CDR2 YFSETQ. The CDR3 contains 15 residues. As DNA, the CDR3 is TGCGCCAGCTGTTCCCTAGCCCTTGAACAAGAGACCCAGTACTTC. Amino acids: CASCSLALEQETQYF.